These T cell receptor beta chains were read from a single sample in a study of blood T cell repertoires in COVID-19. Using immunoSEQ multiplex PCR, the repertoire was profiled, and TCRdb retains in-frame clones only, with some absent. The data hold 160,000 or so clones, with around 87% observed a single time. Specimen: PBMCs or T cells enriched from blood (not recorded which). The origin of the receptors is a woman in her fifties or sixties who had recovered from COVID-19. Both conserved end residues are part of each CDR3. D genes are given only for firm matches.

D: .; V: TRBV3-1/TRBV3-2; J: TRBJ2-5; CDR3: CASSQDSSAARQYF
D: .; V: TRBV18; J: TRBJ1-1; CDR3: CASSPGSSMNTEAFF
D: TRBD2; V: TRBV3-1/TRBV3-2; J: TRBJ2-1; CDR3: CASSQGTSGGFHNEQFF
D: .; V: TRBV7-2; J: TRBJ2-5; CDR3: CASSLALGARRETQYF
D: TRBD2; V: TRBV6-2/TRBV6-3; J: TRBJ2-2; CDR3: CASSSTSGGPHNTGELFF
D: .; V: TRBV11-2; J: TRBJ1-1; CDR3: CASSLVDGGMNTEAFF
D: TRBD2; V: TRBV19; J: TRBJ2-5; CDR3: CASHSGGGGETQYF
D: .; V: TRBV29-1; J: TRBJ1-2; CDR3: CSVEEGRGYTF
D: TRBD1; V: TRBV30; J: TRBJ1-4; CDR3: CAWAVGTGKEKLFF
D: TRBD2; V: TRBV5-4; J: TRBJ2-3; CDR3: CASNPLAGSTDTQYF
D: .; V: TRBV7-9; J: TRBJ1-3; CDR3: CASSHGTPRSGNTIYF
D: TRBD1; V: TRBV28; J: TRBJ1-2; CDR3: CASTLGDRGFHGYTF
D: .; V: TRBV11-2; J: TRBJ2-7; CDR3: CASSLDRYEQYF
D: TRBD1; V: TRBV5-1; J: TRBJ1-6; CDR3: CASSYAGGSGASPLHF
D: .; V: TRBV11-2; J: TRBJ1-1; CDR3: CASSPLQEMNTEAFF
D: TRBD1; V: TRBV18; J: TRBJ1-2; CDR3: CASSPLSRTGGGFYYGYTF
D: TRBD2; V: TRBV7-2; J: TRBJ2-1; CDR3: CASSLTSGGYNEQFF
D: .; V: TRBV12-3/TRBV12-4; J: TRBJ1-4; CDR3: CASSLRGSEKLFF
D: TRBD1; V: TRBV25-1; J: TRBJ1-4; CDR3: CASTPRGGQWSNEKLFF
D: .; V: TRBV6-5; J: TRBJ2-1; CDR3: CATRFRDSPLNEQFF
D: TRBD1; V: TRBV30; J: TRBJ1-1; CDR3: CACVDRGDTEAFF
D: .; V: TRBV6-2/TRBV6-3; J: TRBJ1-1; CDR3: CASSSPITGNTEAFF
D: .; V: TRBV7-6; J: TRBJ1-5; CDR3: CASSLGGGFVQPQHF
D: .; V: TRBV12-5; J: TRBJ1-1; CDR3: CASGRDTEAFF
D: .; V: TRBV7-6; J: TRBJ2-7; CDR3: CASSPIAGASSYEQYF
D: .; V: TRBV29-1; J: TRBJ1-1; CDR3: CSVEGAGVNTEAFF
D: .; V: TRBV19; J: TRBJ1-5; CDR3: CASREGPSGPQHF